This T cell receptor (beta chain) was sequenced for a study of OX40 agonist ivuxolimab in advanced cancers. A note on the overall study: Ivuxolimab was a fully human IgG2 agonistic monoclonal antibody targeting the costimulatory receptor OX40 (CD134). In the dose-escalation cohort, around 80% of patients were male, and the mean age was 60 years with a range of roughly 20 to 79. Of the approximately 53 patients in dose escalation, some 20 had hepatocellular carcinoma, approximately 15 had melanoma, 9 had renal cell carcinoma and 9 had head and neck cancer. Prior anti-PD-1, anti-PD-L1 or anti-CTLA-4 therapy was permitted, and checkpoint inhibitors had been received by more than 35% of dose-escalation patients. The paper covers the monotherapy dose-escalation part of the phase I ivuxolimab trial, which included N of about 56 patients. Intravenous ivuxolimab was administered to patients every 2 weeks at six dose levels: 0.01, 0.1, 0.3, 1.5, 3 and 10 mg/kg. The purpose of peripheral TCRbeta sequencing was to test whether ivuxolimab changed TCR sequence diversity and led to clonal T-cell expansion. Three dose-escalation patients achieved partial responses, one with hepatocellular carcinoma and two with cutaneous melanoma. The research as a whole found: Low levels of normalized T-cell clonal expansion were also seen in some patients who did not respond. At doses from 0.1 to 3.0 mg/kg, clonal expansion was seen in both CD4+ and CD8+ blood T cells between baseline and week 6. Antigen specificity was not determined for the clonally expanded peripheral T cells. After ivuxolimab, CD8+ T cells had more expanded clones than CD4+ T cells on average. In the 0.1-3.0 mg/kg groups, partial responders had among the lowest normalized peripheral clonal expansion, particularly in CD8+ T cells.

The trial excluded patients who had a history of autoimmune disease or who were on systemic immunosuppression. Peripheral blood for TCR sequencing was collected from all dose cohorts at baseline, on cycle 4 day 1, and on cycle 7 day 1. The samples were drawn from a first-in-human, open-label, multicenter phase I dose-escalation trial of ivuxolimab. The trial enrolled adults with locally advanced or metastatic head and neck squamous cell, hepatocellular, melanoma or renal cell carcinoma. Before TCR sequencing, CD4+ and CD8+ T cells were separately sorted from peripheral blood. Its CDR3 holds 16 amino acids, cysteine through phenylalanine. Only the CDR3 portion is preserved as DNA: 48 bases, with reading frame beginning at the first base. The germline V gene encodes CDR1 LNHDA and CDR2 SQIVND (reference sequence). Trimming leaves V shorter by 5 bases and J shorter by 0 bases, with the junction holding 8 bases beyond the gene matches.

For sequencing of the TCRbeta CDR3 region, genomic DNA was extracted from the sorted cells. TCRbeta CDR3 regions were sequenced using the immunoSEQ Assay. This immuneACCESS table, as held by TCRdb, lists in-frame sequences with V and J called but not all clones. Of the missing ones, under half trace to an unresolved V gene in checked studies; the others have no known cause. Counted in this sample were tens of thousands of clones; roughly 87% of them appeared once. The ten largest account for over 2.5% of the sample. The table lists this clone with a few counts. The antigen it binds to is not known. Base qualities were left out, and no much larger clone turns up one base away.

Recombination linked TRBV19 to TRBJ1-1; 8 bases in between match TRBD1. The clonotype originates from an adult with an advanced solid tumor such as melanoma, head and neck, liver or kidney cancer. Sequences were derived from CD4+ or CD8+ T cells sorted from blood, sampled in a trial of the OX40 agonist ivuxolimab. The nucleotides are TGTGCCAGTAGTCAACGGACAGGGTTCATGAACACTGAAGCTTTCTTT. Its product reads: CASSQRTGFMNTEAFF. With all but the CDR3 taken from the reference TRBV19 and TRBJ1-1 genes, the full variable domain is: DGGITQSPKYLFRKEGQNVTLSCEQNLNHDAMYWYRQDPGQGLRLIYYSQIVNDFQKGDIAEGYSVSREKKESFPLTVTSAQKNPTAFYLCASSQRTGFMNTEAFFGQGTRLTVV.